This TCR beta chain is from a study of preoperative IRX-2 immunotherapy in early breast cancer. Treatment reported: preoperative locoregional IRX-2 cytokine immunotherapy. Preoperative locoregional IRX-2 cytokine immunotherapy was tested in the phase Ib source study. CDR1 KGHSH and CDR2 LQKENI come from the germline V gene. The CDR3 runs 14 residues. Trimming took off 3 bases at V and 0 bases at J, with 8 bases between the two ends. TCRdb's table, derived via immunoSEQ multiplex PCR, lists solely in-frame clones and lacks some. Here the sample spans over 55,000 clones, approximately 95% being singletons.

This specimen was taken from a patient treated with IRX-2 immunotherapy. The sequence came from a human donor with breast cancer. This chain joins TRBV18 and TRBJ2-5; a weak D match, TRBD2 (5 bases). The CDR3 region is CASSPEGNQETQYF. The CDR3 DNA reads as TGTGCCAGCTCACCCGAGGGTAACCAAGAGACCCAGTACTTC.